This TCR beta chain was recovered during a study of CD8+ T cells in alopecia areata. The authors extracted RNA and reverse transcribed it into cDNA as the sequencing template. Profiled with immunoSEQ multiplex PCR; TCRdb holds only in-frame clones, not every one. The table has roughly 97,000 clones, roughly two fifths seen once; the top ten hold around 1.5%. Trimming shortened V by 7 bases and J by 9 bases, and 11 bases separated the two germline ends. Germline V gene sequence: CDR1 SGHNT, CDR2 YYREEE (reference sequence). The CDR3 length is 11 residues. Sequencing was done on a sample of CD4+ T cells sorted from blood. This receptor was taken from a human donor with alopecia areata. The gene calls are TRBV5-4 and TRBJ2-1; the D gene is possibly TRBD2 (5 bases). The CDR3 loop is CASSADVEQFF. CDR3 nucleotide sequence: TGTGCCAGCTCAGCGGATGTTGAGCAGTTCTTC.